This T cell receptor beta chain was profiled in a study of blood T cells in healthy people across ages. Primers used in a second PCR of roughly 7 to 12 cycles were a sample-barcoded 5' primer and a J-beta primer mix. Tags on each cDNA molecule came from a template-switch adaptor with 12 random nucleotides. TCRdb reprocessed the 5' RACE reads with MiXCR, giving one entry per CDR3 protein. Of approximately 1.5 million distinct CDR3 sequences in the sample, 40% to 45% were seen once. The receptor comes from a woman between 18 and 29 years old in good health. Source material: blood.

In DNA, the CDR3 is TGTGCCAGCACCGCGGGTCCGGTCTTCACCCCCATGAACACTGAAGCTTTCTTT. Amino acid sequence: CASTAGPVFTPMNTEAFF. The chain carries TRBV21-1 and TRBJ1-1. TRBV21-1 is flagged as a pseudogene. The CDR3 spans 18 residues.